This T cell receptor (beta chain) was recovered during a study of blood T cells in healthy people across ages. Primers used in a second PCR of about 7 to 12 cycles were a sample-barcoded 5' primer and a J-beta primer mix. Using its own MiXCR run on the 5' RACE reads, TCRdb lists one record per CDR3 protein. Of 600,000 or so distinct CDR3 sequences in the sample, about 30% were seen once. The CDR3 extends over 11 amino acids. V was pared by 4 bases and J by 0 bases, with 4 bases between. Germline assignment: CDR1 DFQATT and CDR2 SNEGSKA (reference sequence). The sample taken for sequencing was blood. The sequence derives from a woman at least 80 years old in good health. V is TRBV20-1 and J is TRBJ2-7; D remains unclear. The CDR3: CSAKGSYEQYF. The CDR3 nucleotides are TGCAGTGCTAAGGGCTCCTACGAGCAGTACTTC.